This section outlines one T cell receptor beta chain sequence together with its context. Its recognized antigen is unknown. No base quality values were provided; no much bigger clone lies one nucleotide off. These data originate in a study of T cell changes during pregnancy in multiple sclerosis (dated by TCRdb to the late 2010s). Concerning the study at large: The study looked at changes in the T cell repertoire across pregnancy in women with multiple sclerosis.

The library was generated by the immunoSEQ multiplex PCR assay. The source is immuneACCESS, and TCRdb retained only in-frame sequences with V and J called. Part of the clones is not carried over; for the studies checked, unresolved V genes explain less than half of this, and the remainder is unexplained. Counted in this sample were 69,000 or so clones; roughly 91% of them appeared once. The ten largest account for under 0.3% of the sample. As encoded in the germline V gene, CDR1 is KGHSH while CDR2 is LQKENI. The CDR3 goes from the cysteine to the phenylalanine over 15 residues. Only the CDR3 DNA stays, 45 bases, in frame from base 1. The junction shows trimming of 2 bases on V and 8 bases on J, and the gene matches do not reach 8 bases of it.

This chain is built from TRBV18 and TRBJ1-2; 10 central bases correspond to TRBD1. Material: CD4+ T cells from peripheral blood mononuclear cells, obtained in the third trimester of pregnancy. The sequence derives from a female donor in good health, enrolled as a control in a pregnancy study. The DNA reads as follows: TGTGCCAGCTCACCATCGGGACAGGGGATTAAGGGCTACACCTTC. Its coded protein is CASSPSGQGIKGYTF.